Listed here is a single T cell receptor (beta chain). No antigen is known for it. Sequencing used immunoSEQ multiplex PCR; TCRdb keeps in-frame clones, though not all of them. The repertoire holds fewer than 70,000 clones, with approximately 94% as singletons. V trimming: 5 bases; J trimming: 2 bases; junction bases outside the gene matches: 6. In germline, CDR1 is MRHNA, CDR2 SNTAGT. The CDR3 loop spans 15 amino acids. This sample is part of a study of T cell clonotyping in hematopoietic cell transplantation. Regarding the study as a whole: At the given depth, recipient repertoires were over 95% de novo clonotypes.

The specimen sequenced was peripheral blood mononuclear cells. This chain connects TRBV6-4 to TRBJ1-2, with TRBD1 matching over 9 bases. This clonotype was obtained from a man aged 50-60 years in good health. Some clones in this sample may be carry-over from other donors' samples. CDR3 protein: CASSHTGTGNYGYTF. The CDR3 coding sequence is TGTGCCAGCAGTCATACCGGGACAGGGAACTATGGCTACACCTTC.